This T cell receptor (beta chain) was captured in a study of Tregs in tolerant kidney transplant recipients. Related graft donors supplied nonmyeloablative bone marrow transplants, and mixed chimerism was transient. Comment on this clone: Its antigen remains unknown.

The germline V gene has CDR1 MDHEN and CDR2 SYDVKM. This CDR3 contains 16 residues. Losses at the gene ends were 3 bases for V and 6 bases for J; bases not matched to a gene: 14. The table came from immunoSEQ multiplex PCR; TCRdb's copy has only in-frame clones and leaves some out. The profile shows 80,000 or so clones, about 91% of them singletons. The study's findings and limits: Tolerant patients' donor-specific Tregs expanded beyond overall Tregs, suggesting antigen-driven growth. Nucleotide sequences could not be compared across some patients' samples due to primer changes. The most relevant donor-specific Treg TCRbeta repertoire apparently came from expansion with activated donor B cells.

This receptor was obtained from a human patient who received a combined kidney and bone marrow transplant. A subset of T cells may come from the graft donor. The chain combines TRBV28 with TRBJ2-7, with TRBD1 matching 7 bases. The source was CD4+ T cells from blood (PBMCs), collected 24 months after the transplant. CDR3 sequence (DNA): TGTGCCAGCAGTTTCTCCGGGACAGTCCACTTTCTCGAGCAGTACTTC. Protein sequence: CASSFSGTVHFLEQYF.